The clone carrying this TCR beta chain was seen a few times. Its antigen remains unknown. The CDR3 has 15 amino acids. In germline, CDR1 is ENHRY, CDR2 SYGVKD. Trimming stripped 4 bases from V and 3 bases from J, with 15 bases between. This entry comes from a study of identical twins. Broader study findings: The models systematically underestimated how much out-of-frame TCR alpha was shared in monozygotic twins. One should note that invariant MAIT and iNKT cells could partly confound zero-insertion analyses. Out-of-frame alpha sequences shared between twins exhibited an excess of low generation probability.

Template switching created a universal primer site, and the cDNA included unique molecular identifiers. TCRdb redid the calling of the 5' RACE reads with MiXCR, one entry per CDR3 protein. The sample records fewer than 650,000 distinct CDR3 sequences, less than 9% being singletons. This same sample was also part of a study on yellow fever vaccine responses in identical twins.

The chain uses TRBV10-3 and TRBJ1-2; no definite D call. The sequencing input was PBMCs. The receptor was derived from a woman aged 18-30 years in good health. The CDR3 sequence: CAISGAGPADYGYTF. CDR3 in DNA: TGTGCCATCAGTGGGGCTGGACCGGCGGACTATGGCTACACCTTC.